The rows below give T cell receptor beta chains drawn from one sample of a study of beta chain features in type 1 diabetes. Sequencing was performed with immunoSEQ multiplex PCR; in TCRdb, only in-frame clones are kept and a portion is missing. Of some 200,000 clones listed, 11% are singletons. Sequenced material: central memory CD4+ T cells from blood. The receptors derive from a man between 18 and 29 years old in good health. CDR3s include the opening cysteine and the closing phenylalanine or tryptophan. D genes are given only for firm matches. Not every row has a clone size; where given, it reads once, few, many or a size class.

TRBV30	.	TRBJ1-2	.	TGTGCCTGGAGTGTTGGGGGAGGGGGCTATGGCTACACCTTC	CAWSVGGGGYGYTF
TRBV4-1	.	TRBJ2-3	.	TGCGCCAGCAGCCAAGAGGGGGATACGCAGTATTTT	CASSQEGDTQYF
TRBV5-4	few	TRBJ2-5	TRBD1	TGTGCCAGCAGCCCCGGACAGGGCGGGAAAGTAGAGACCCAGTACTTC	CASSPGQGGKVETQYF
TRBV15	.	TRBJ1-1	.	TGTGCCACCAGCAGAGATCCGGACCTGAACACTGAAGCTTTCTTT	CATSRDPDLNTEAFF
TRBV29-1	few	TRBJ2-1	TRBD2	TGCAGCGTTCCCCGAACGAGCGGGAACACCTACAATGAGCAGTTCTTC	CSVPRTSGNTYNEQFF
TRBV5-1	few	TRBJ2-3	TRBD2	TGCGCCAGCAGCTTGGACGCGGGAGCCGGCACAGATACGCAGTATTTT	CASSLDAGAGTDTQYF
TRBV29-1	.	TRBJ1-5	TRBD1	TGCAGCGTTGATAGGGAACTCGGACAGGGGGCAATTAGGAATCAGCCCCAGCATTTT	CSVDRELGQGAIRNQPQHF
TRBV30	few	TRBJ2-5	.	TGTGCCTGGAGTCCGCTCGGTAGTGGCCGAAGAGAGGCCCAGTACTTC	CAWSPLGSGRREAQYF
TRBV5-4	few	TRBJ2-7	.	TGTGCCAGCACCAAAAATAGGGTTTCCTACGAGCAGTACTTC	CASTKNRVSYEQYF
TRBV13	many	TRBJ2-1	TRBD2	TGTGCCAGCAGCTCCCGACTAGCGGGACACGATGAGCAGTTCTTC	CASSSRLAGHDEQFF
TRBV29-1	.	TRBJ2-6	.	TGCAGCGTTGACTCCGGGGCCAACGTCCTGACTTTC	CSVDSGANVLTF
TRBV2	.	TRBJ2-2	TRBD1	TGTGCCAGCATTTCGGACAGGAGGAACACCGGGGAGCTGTTTTTT	CASISDRRNTGELFF
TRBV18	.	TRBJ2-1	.	TGTGCCAGCTCACCTTGGGGCCGGACCTACAATGAGCAGTTCTTC	CASSPWGRTYNEQFF
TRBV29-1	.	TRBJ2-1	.	TGCAGCGTTGAAGACCCTCCGGGATCAAGGGGCAATGAGCAGTTCTTC	CSVEDPPGSRGNEQFF
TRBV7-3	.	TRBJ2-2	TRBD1	TGTGCCAGCAGCTCCATGGGACAGGGAGGGTACACCGGGGAGCTGTTTTTT	CASSSMGQGGYTGELFF
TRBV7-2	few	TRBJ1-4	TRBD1	TGTGCCAGCAGCTTCAGGGGGAGATCGGACGAAAAACTGTTTTTT	CASSFRGRSDEKLFF
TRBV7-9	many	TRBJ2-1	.	TGTGCCAGCAGCTTAGAGGGACTTTCACAGTTCTTC	CASSLEGLSQFF
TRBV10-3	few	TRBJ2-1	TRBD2	TGTGCCATCAGCCGGTCAGCGGGGATCTCCTACAATGAGCAGTTCTTC	CAISRSAGISYNEQFF
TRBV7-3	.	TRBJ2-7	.	TGTGCCAGCAGCTCCCCCCGACAGTCCTCCTACGAGCAGTACTTC	CASSSPRQSSYEQYF
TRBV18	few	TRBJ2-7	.	TGTGCCAGCTCAACGCGGAACTCCTACGAGCAGTACTTC	CASSTRNSYEQYF
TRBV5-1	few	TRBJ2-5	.	TGCGCCAGCAGCCGGGGATGGGGAGAGACCCAGTACTTC	CASSRGWGETQYF
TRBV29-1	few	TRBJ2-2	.	TGCAGCGTTATGGACGGTTTGAACACCGGGGAGCTGTTTTTT	CSVMDGLNTGELFF
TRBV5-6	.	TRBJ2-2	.	TGTGCCAGCAGCTTGGAACAGAGGAACACCGGGGAGCTGTTTTTT	CASSLEQRNTGELFF
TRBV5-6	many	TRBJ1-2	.	TGTGCCAGCAGCTTGTCCAGGGACGCCTATGGCTACACCTTC	CASSLSRDAYGYTF
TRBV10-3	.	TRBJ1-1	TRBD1	TGTGCCATCAGCACAGGGGTTCTGAACACTGAAGCTTTCTTT	CAISTGVLNTEAFF
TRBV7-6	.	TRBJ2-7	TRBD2	TGTGCCAGCGGAAGCGGGAGGGCTTACGAGCAGTACTTC	CASGSGRAYEQYF
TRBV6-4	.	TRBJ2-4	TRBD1	TGTGCCAGCAGCCTGGACAGGGGATACATTCAGTACTTC	CASSLDRGYIQYF
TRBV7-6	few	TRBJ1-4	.	TGTGCCATCAGCATAGGTACTTCAAACGAAAAACTGTTTTTT	CAISIGTSNEKLFF
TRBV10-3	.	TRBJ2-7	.	TGTGCCATCAGTGAGGGGCTCGCCGGCTACGAGCAGTACTTC	CAISEGLAGYEQYF
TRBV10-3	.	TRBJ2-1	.	TGTGCCATCAAGGGGACGGGGGGCGACTACAATGAGCAGTTCTTC	CAIKGTGGDYNEQFF
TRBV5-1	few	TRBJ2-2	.	TGCGCCAGCAGCTTGGTTCGGACAGACACCGGGGAGCTGTTTTTT	CASSLVRTDTGELFF
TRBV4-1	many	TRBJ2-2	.	TGCGCCAGCAGCCAAGAACAGGGCACCGGGGAGCTGTTTTTT	CASSQEQGTGELFF
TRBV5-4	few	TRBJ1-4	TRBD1	TGTGCCAGCAGCCAAGATCCCGGACAGGGTGCAACTAATGAAAAACTGTTTTTT	CASSQDPGQGATNEKLFF
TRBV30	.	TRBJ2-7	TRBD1	TGTGCCTGGAGTGTATTTCCCGGACAGGGGAGCGAGCAGTACTTC	CAWSVFPGQGSEQYF
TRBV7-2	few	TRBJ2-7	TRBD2	TGTGCCAGCAGCTTAGATCAGCGGGAGAGCTCCTACGAGCAGTACTTC	CASSLDQRESSYEQYF
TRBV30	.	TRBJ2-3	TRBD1	TGTGCCAGGGACAGGCGCGGGGCAGATACGCAGTATTTT	CARDRRGADTQYF
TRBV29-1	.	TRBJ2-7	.	TGCAGCGTTGTTGCAGGTACTCCCTACGAGCAGTACTTC	CSVVAGTPYEQYF